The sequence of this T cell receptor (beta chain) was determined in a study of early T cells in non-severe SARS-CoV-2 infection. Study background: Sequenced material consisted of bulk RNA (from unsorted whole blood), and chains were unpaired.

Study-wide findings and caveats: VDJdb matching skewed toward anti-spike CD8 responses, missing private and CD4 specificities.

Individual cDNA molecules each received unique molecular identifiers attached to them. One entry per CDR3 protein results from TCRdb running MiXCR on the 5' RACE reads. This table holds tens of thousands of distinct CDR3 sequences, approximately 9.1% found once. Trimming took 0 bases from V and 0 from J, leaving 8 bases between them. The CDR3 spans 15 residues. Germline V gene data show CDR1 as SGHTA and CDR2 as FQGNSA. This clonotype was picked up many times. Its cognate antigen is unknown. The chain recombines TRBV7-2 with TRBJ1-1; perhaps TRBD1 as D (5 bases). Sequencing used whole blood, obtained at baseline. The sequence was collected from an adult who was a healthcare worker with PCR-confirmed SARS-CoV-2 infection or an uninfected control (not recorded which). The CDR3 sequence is CASSLAGDLNTEAFF. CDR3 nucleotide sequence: TGTGCCAGCAGCTTAGCGGGGGATTTGAACACTGAAGCTTTCTTT. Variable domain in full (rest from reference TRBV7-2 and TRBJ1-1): GAGVSQSPSNKVTEKGKDVELRCDPISGHTALYWYRQSLGQGLEFLIYFQGNSAPDKSGLPSDRFSAERTGGSVSTLTIQRTQQEDSAVYLCASSLAGDLNTEAFFGQGTRLTVV.